This record concerns one T cell receptor (beta chain) sequence. Its antigen is unidentified. One junction end does not reproduce the germline sequence, and a read error may be involved. The data originate from a study of cytomegalovirus exposure and HLA in healthy donors. Study results and limitations: A later analysis linked more than 15,000 TCR beta sequences to HLA alleles at 0.05 false discovery rate. Common viral pathogens (according to a later analysis) appeared linked to several of the most significant clusters.

Nominally healthy donors provided the samples, though records likely missed some immune exposures. Germline assignment: CDR1 SEHNR and CDR2 FQNEAQ (reference sequence). The CDR3 sequence is 15 residues long. The PCR made use of 60 Vbeta and 13 Jbeta primers. Data came from immunoSEQ multiplex PCR; TCRdb stores just in-frame clones and leaves some out. In the table there are 120,000 or so clones, 80% of which are singletons. The genes are TRBV7-9 and TRBJ2-1, with 9 bases fitting TRBD1. Sequenced input: PBMCs. This receptor was taken from a male donor in good health and CMV-seronegative. CDR3 DNA: TGTTCCAGCAGCCAAGGACAGGGGTCACACAATGAGCAGTTCTTC. It specifies CSSSQGQGSHNEQFF.